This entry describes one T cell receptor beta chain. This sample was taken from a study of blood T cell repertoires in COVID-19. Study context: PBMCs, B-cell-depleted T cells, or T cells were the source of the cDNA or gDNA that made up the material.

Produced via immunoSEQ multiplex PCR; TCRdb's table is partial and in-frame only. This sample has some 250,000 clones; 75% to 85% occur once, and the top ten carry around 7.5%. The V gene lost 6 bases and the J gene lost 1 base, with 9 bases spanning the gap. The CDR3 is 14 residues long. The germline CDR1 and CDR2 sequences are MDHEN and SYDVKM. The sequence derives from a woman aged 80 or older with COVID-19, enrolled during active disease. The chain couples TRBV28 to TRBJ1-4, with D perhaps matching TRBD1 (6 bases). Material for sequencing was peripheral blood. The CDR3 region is CASRNRVTNEKLFF. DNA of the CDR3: TGTGCCAGCAGGAACAGGGTAACTAATGAAAAACTGTTTTTT.